The 20 T cell receptor beta chains in this list originate from one sample, sequenced in a study of cytomegalovirus exposure and HLA in healthy donors. A multiplex PCR was run with 60 Vbeta primers and 13 Jbeta primers. TCRdb's table, derived via immunoSEQ multiplex PCR, lists solely in-frame clones and lacks some. In the table there are some 130,000 clones, 65% to 80% of which are singletons. The sequenced material came from PBMCs. These receptors came from a man aged 35-49 years in good health and CMV-seropositive.

The chain recombines TRBV28 with TRBJ2-1; D is perhaps TRBD1 (6 bases). The CDR3 sequence is 11 residues long. Germline-derived CDR1 and CDR2 are MDHEN and SYDVKM. The ends were cut back, 3 bases at V and 10 bases at J, with 7 bases in the middle. In DNA, the CDR3 is TGTGCCAGCAGTTTCAGGGGAGAGCAGTTCTTC. Its translation: CASSFRGEQFF.

This clone has a handful of counts. The J gene is TRBJ1-1, the V gene TRBV5-6; 7 bases agree with TRBD1. The CDR3 totals 14 residues. CDR1 and CDR2 (germline): SGHDT, YYEEEE. J gave up 2 bases and V 3 bases, and 4 bases lay outside the gene matches. CDR3 sequence (DNA): TGTGCCAGCAGCTGGGACAGATTAAACACTGAAGCTTTCTTT. This codes for CASSWDRLNTEAFF.

This chain connects TRBV5-5 to TRBJ2-3; D is uncertain. The length of the CDR3 is 12 residues. Germline V gene sequence: CDR1 SGHKS, CDR2 YYEKEE (reference sequence). V was trimmed by 5 bases and J by 3 bases, leaving 7 bases between them. CDR3 sequence: CASSLYTDTQYF. CDR3 coding DNA: TGTGCCAGCAGTTTGTATACAGATACGCAGTATTTT. The complete variable domain, with remaining parts taken from reference TRBV5-5 and TRBJ2-3, reads DAGVTQSPTHLIKTRGQQVTLRCSPISGHKSVSWYQQVLGQGPQFIFQYYEKEERGRGNFPDRFSARQFPNYSSELNVNALLLGDSALYLCASSLYTDTQYFGPGTRLTVL.

The chain couples TRBV27 to TRBJ2-1, with 9 bases aligning to TRBD1. J lost 9 bases, V lost 2 bases, and 8 bases had no gene match. Per the germline V gene, CDR1 is MNHEY and CDR2 is SMNVEV (reference sequence). This CDR3 is 15 amino acids long. CDR3 nucleotide sequence: TGTGCCAGCAGTTTAGGGTGGGACAGGGTTTCTGAGCAGTTCTTC. This sequence encodes CASSLGWDRVSEQFF.

The sample holds one count of this clone. The chain combines TRBV7-9 with TRBJ2-3; the D is unclear. The V end lost 4 bases, the J end lost 5 bases, and 4 bases lay between the germline ends. Germline CDR1 and CDR2: SEHNR and FQNEAQ (reference sequence). The CDR3 runs 11 residues. The CDR3 sequence is CASSSKDTQYF. The CDR3 DNA reads TGTGCCAGCAGCTCCAAAGATACGCAGTATTTT. Full variable domain (outside the CDR3, taken from reference TRBV7-9 and TRBJ2-3): DTGVSQNPRHKITKRGQNVTFRCDPISEHNRLYWYRQTLGQGPEFLTYFQNEAQLEKSRLLSDRFSAERPKGSFSTLEIQRTEQGDSAMYLCASSSKDTQYFGPGTRLTVL.

The J gene is TRBJ1-1, the V gene TRBV28; perhaps TRBD1 as D (6 bases). The CDR3 covers 13 residues. Between the trimmed V and J ends, which lost 10 bases and 6 bases, there was a span of 18 bases. The V gene's germline CDR1 is MDHEN and CDR2 SYDVKM. The CDR3 DNA follows: TGTGCCATTCAAACCAACAGGGTTGCTGAAGCTTTCTTT. Protein sequence: CAIQTNRVAEAFF.

This clone has just a few counts. This chain joins TRBV6-1 and TRBJ2-1; 9 positions agree with TRBD2. V lost 5 bases to trimming and J lost 2 bases; unmatched junction nucleotides: 4. Germline-derived CDR1 and CDR2 are MNHNS and SASEGT. The CDR3 covers 15 residues. In nucleotides, the CDR3 is TGTGCCAGCAGTACTGCGGGAGGGACCTACAATGAGCAGTTCTTC. As protein: CASSTAGGTYNEQFF.

V gene TRBV5-1 combines with J gene TRBJ2-4; 7 bases are shared with TRBD1. Trimming at V came to 1 base and at J to 3 bases, leaving 13 bases not matched to a gene. Germline values: CDR1 SGHRS, CDR2 YFSETQ. There are 18 residues in the CDR3. The CDR3 here is CASSLRGQEGYGKNIQYF. DNA of the CDR3: TGCGCCAGCAGCTTGAGGGGGCAAGAAGGGTATGGCAAAAACATTCAGTACTTC.

The chain carries TRBV28 and TRBJ2-7; a possible D gene is TRBD2 (5 bases). Trimming pared 6 bases from V and 0 bases from J, leaving 15 bases between. CDR3 length: 15 amino acids. CDR1 MDHEN and CDR2 SYDVKM come from the germline V gene. The CDR3 nucleotides are TGTGCCAGCAGCCCCGGATCTACTAGCTCCTACGAGCAGTACTTC. Translation: CASSPGSTSSYEQYF.

The chain has TRBV27 and TRBJ2-3, with 8 nucleotides matching TRBD1. This CDR3 is 15 amino acids long. V was pared by 5 bases and J by 1 base, with 5 bases of the junction left unmatched. CDR1 MNHEY and CDR2 SMNVEV come from the germline V gene (reference sequence). The CDR3 sequence is CASSPGQGRTDTQYF. For the CDR3, the DNA is TGTGCCAGCAGTCCAGGACAGGGCCGCACAGATACGCAGTATTTT.

The chain joins TRBV7-9 to TRBJ1-2; D is possibly TRBD1 (6 bases). V was shortened by 6 bases and J by 0 bases, with 17 bases between the two germline ends. In germline, CDR1 is SEHNR, CDR2 FQNEAQ (reference sequence). CDR3 length: 16 amino acids. Here the CDR3 DNA reads TGTGCCAGCAGGTCACCTACAGGGTCTCCTAACTATGGCTACACCTTC. It codes for CASRSPTGSPNYGYTF.

This chain joins TRBV2 and TRBJ2-7; possible D gene TRBD2, 7 bases. The CDR3 sequence is 13 residues long. Trimming cost V 4 bases and J 8 bases, with 15 bases left between them. Germline loops: CDR1 SNHLY, CDR2 FYNNEI. The CDR3 sequence: CASSGTGGLQQYF. Written as DNA, the CDR3 is TGTGCCAGCAGTGGTACCGGGGGGCTGCAGCAGTACTTC.

This clone came up a few times. The chain uses TRBV27 and TRBJ1-2; 7 nucleotides agree with TRBD1. The CDR3 is 15 amino acids. The ends lost 6 bases at V and 4 bases at J; junction bases unmatched: 11. Germline lookup yields CDR1 MNHEY and CDR2 SMNVEV (reference sequence). The CDR3 DNA follows: TGTGCCAGCAGCCCCCTCACCGGGACAGTCTATGGCTACACCTTC. It yields the protein CASSPLTGTVYGYTF.

V and J are TRBV7-9 and TRBJ2-5; D perhaps matches TRBD1 (5 bases). With 8 bases removed from V and 7 bases from J, the gap between germline ends came to 14 bases. The germline V gene has CDR1 SEHNR and CDR2 FQNEAQ (reference sequence). CDR3 length equals 12 residues. CDR3: CASGTGLGTQYF. DNA for the CDR3: TGTGCCAGCGGTACAGGCTTAGGGACCCAGTACTTC.

J is TRBJ2-1 and V is TRBV30, with 8 positions matching TRBD2. The germline CDR1 and CDR2 sequences are GTSNPN and SVGIG (reference sequence). The CDR3 loop spans 16 amino acids. V shed 0 bases and J 1 base; nucleotides not matched to a gene: 5. CDR3 DNA: TGTGCCTGGAGTGTAGGGGCTAGCGGGTCCTACAATGAGCAGTTCTTC. It specifies CAWSVGASGSYNEQFF.

The gene calls are TRBV6-1 and TRBJ2-7; TRBD1 might be the D (6 bases). Germline CDR1 and CDR2: MNHNS and SASEGT. The CDR3 runs 12 residues. V was shortened by 10 bases and J by 2 bases, with 12 bases between the two germline ends. The CDR3 DNA reads TGTGCCACCAACAGGGAAACCTACGAGCAGTACTTC. It codes for CATNRETYEQYF.

V usage is TRBV4-2 and J usage is TRBJ1-4; D remains ambiguous. The CDR3 loop spans 17 amino acids. Trimming removed 0 bases at V and 12 bases at J, with 23 bases between. The germline gives CDR1 LGHNA, CDR2 YNFKEQ. Here the CDR3 reads CASSQDQDPGTVGELFF. CDR3 sequence (DNA): TGTGCCAGCAGCCAAGACCAAGACCCAGGAACGGTCGGTGAACTGTTTTTT.

The V gene is TRBV28, the J gene TRBJ1-2, with TRBD1 as a possible D gene (5 bases). Germline lookup yields CDR1 MDHEN and CDR2 SYDVKM. Trimming pared 2 bases from V and 2 bases from J, leaving 6 bases between. The CDR3 totals 13 residues. CDR3 sequence (DNA): TGTGCCAGCAGTTTAGGGGGGAACTATGGCTACACCTTC. This codes for CASSLGGNYGYTF.

The gene calls are TRBV28 and TRBJ2-7; 7 bases agree with TRBD1. The ends lost 5 bases at V and 0 bases at J; junction bases unmatched: 7. Germline values: CDR1 MDHEN, CDR2 SYDVKM. This CDR3 region has 15 residues. CDR3 sequence: CASSPGTESSYEQYF. DNA of the CDR3: TGTGCCAGCAGTCCCGGGACAGAGAGCTCCTACGAGCAGTACTTC. Filled out from reference TRBV28 and TRBJ2-7, the complete variable domain reads DVKVTQSSRYLVKRTGEKVFLECVQDMDHENMFWYRQDPGLGLRLIYFSYDVKMKEKGDIPEGYSVSREKKERFSLILESASTNQTSMYLCASSPGTESSYEQYFGPGTRLTVT.

The chain links TRBV5-6 to TRBJ1-5; D unresolved. CDR3 length: 12 residues. Germline V gene sequence: CDR1 SGHDT, CDR2 YYEEEE. Trimming took 4 bases from V and 9 from J, leaving 11 bases between them. The CDR3 region has the DNA TGTGCCAGCAGCGAGGTCGGAAGGCCCCAGCATTTT. Protein product: CASSEVGRPQHF.